Described below is a single T cell receptor beta chain sequence and its context. Antigen: not known. Germline V gene lookup returns CDR1 MNHEY and CDR2 SVGAGI. Trimming took 8 bases from V and 4 from J; bases not matched to a gene: 9. The CDR3 totals 15 residues. The data originate from a study of OX40 agonist ivuxolimab in advanced cancers. Study at large: Patients were infused with ivuxolimab every 2 weeks at 0.01 to 10 mg/kg. One hepatocellular carcinoma and a couple of cutaneous melanoma patients partially responded. The study, taken as a whole, reports: Relative to CD4+, CD8+ T cells held more expanded clones on average.

The table came from immunoSEQ multiplex PCR; TCRdb's copy has only in-frame clones and leaves some out. The sample comprises about 75,000 clones, roughly nine tenths of which are singletons, and approximately 8% rests with the top ten. The V gene is TRBV6-5, the J gene TRBJ2-7, with TRBD2 matching 12 bases. This material consisted of CD4+ or CD8+ T cells sorted from blood, taken in a trial of the OX40 agonist ivuxolimab. This receptor was identified in an adult with an advanced solid tumor such as melanoma, head and neck, liver or kidney cancer. The CDR3 loop reads CASRERTSGKYEQYF. DNA of the CDR3: TGTGCCAGCCGCGAAAGGACTAGCGGGAAATACGAGCAGTACTTC.